The rows below give T cell receptor beta chains drawn from one sample of a study of T cell changes during pregnancy in multiple sclerosis. The protocol was immunoSEQ multiplex PCR, while the TCRdb copy is restricted to in-frame clones and leaves out a portion. The sample carries under 45,000 clones, 75% to 95% recorded once. The specimen was CD4+ T cells from peripheral blood mononuclear cells, collected in the second trimester of pregnancy. These receptors originate from a female donor in good health, enrolled as a control in a pregnancy study. The CDR3 runs from the conserved cysteine through the conserved F or W. The D gene is left open where the match is weak. Size is stated for part of the rows, as once, few or many counts, or as a class when the clone is expanded.

clone_size	v_call	d_call	j_call	cdr3_nt	cdr3_aa
.	TRBV15	.	TRBJ2-7	TGTGCCACCTCCGGAGGGCCCTCGATAAACGAGCAGTACTTC	CATSGGPSINEQYF
.	TRBV7-2	.	TRBJ1-6	TGTGCCAGCACCCGGTTTGGCTATAATTCACCCCTCCACTTT	CASTRFGYNSPLHF
.	TRBV15	.	TRBJ2-2	TGTGCCACCAGCTCCCAGGGGCCGAACGGGGAGCTGTTTTTT	CATSSQGPNGELFF
once	TRBV2	.	TRBJ1-1	TGTGCCAGCAGCTATTTCCTAATGAACACTGAAGCTTTCTTT	CASSYFLMNTEAFF
.	TRBV5-1	.	TRBJ2-1	TGCGCCAGCAGCTTAAGTAGCGCGGGGAATGAGCAGTTCTTC	CASSLSSAGNEQFF
.	TRBV18	TRBD1	TRBJ1-4	TGTGCCAGCTCACCAGGATCCGGGACAGGGAATGAAAAACTGTTTTTT	CASSPGSGTGNEKLFF
.	TRBV15	TRBD1	TRBJ2-4	TGTGCCACCAGCAGGACAGGGGGGGGGAACATTCAGTACTTC	CATSRTGGGNIQYF
.	TRBV30	.	TRBJ1-3	TGTGCCTGGAGCCAGCGGGCGGGAAACACCATATATTTT	CAWSQRAGNTIYF
.	TRBV6-5	TRBD2	TRBJ2-1	TGTGCCAGCAGTTACTCACTAGCGGGGGACAATGAGCAGTTCTTC	CASSYSLAGDNEQFF
.	TRBV6-1	.	TRBJ2-7	TGTGCCAGCAGTGAACCTGGACAGAATACCTACGAGCAGTACTTC	CASSEPGQNTYEQYF
.	TRBV4-1	TRBD2	TRBJ2-5	TGCGCCAGCAGCCTAATCGTGGGGGGGCAAGAGACCCAGTACTTC	CASSLIVGGQETQYF
.	TRBV30	TRBD2	TRBJ2-1	TGTGCCTGGAGACCTACTAGCGGTTCCTACAATGAGCAGTTCTTC	CAWRPTSGSYNEQFF
.	TRBV30	.	TRBJ1-2	TGTGCCTGGAGTGGGACAGCTAACTATGGCTACACCTTC	CAWSGTANYGYTF
.	TRBV11-1	TRBD1	TRBJ1-4	TGTGCCAGCAGCCCGGACAGGGAAAATGAAAAACTGTTTTTT	CASSPDRENEKLFF
.	TRBV7-2	.	TRBJ1-2	TGTGCCAGCAGCTTAGTCTCAGGGGAAAAGGGCTACACCTTC	CASSLVSGEKGYTF
.	TRBV6-5	.	TRBJ2-7	TGTGCCAGCACCGAATCTTTCCAGGGCTACGAGCAGTACTTC	CASTESFQGYEQYF
.	TRBV29-1	TRBD2	TRBJ2-1	TGCAGCGTTGACGGCCGACTAGCGGGCGACAATGAGCAGTTCTTC	CSVDGRLAGDNEQFF
.	TRBV18	.	TRBJ1-3	TGTGCCAGCTCACCAAAGACAGGCTCTGGAAACACCATATATTTT	CASSPKTGSGNTIYF
.	TRBV2	.	TRBJ2-5	TGTGCCAGCGTTGCCGGCGGAGAGACCCAGTACTTC	CASVAGGETQYF
.	TRBV7-9	TRBD2	TRBJ2-7	TGTGCCAGCAGCTTAGAGCGGGAGCGCTACGAGCAGTACTTC	CASSLERERYEQYF
.	TRBV7-9	.	TRBJ1-4	TGTGCCAGCAGCCGACAGACAACTAATGAAAAACTGTTTTTT	CASSRQTTNEKLFF
few	TRBV5-4	.	TRBJ1-1	TGTGCCAGCAGCTTGGACAGGTTTAACACTGAAGCTTTCTTT	CASSLDRFNTEAFF
.	TRBV6-1	.	TRBJ1-1	TGTGCCAGCAGTGAATATAGAGGGAGCACTGAAGCTTTCTTT	CASSEYRGSTEAFF
.	TRBV10-1	.	TRBJ2-3	TGCGCCAGCAGTGAGGTTCCAGGGTCCCTCACAGATACGCAGTATTTT	CASSEVPGSLTDTQYF
once	TRBV5-1	.	TRBJ2-1	TGCGCCAGCAGCTTGGGGGGCTGGAGCAACAATGAGCAGTTCTTC	CASSLGGWSNNEQFF
.	TRBV6-5	TRBD2	TRBJ2-2	TGTGCCAGCGAGGCGGGGGGATTGAACACCGGGGAGCTGTTTTTT	CASEAGGLNTGELFF
.	TRBV30	TRBD1	TRBJ2-2	TGTGCCTGGAATGGACAGGTGAACACCGGGGAGCTGTTTTTT	CAWNGQVNTGELFF
.	TRBV14	TRBD1	TRBJ1-5	TGTGCCAGCAGCCAAGATCTCGGCAGGGGGCTTAATCAGCCCCAGCATTTT	CASSQDLGRGLNQPQHF
.	TRBV6-1	.	TRBJ1-2	TGTGCCAGCAGTGACCGACAAGGAGGCTATGGCTACACCTTC	CASSDRQGGYGYTF
.	TRBV5-1	.	TRBJ1-3	TGCGCCAGCAGCTGGGGGGACTCCTACTCTGGAAACACCATATATTTT	CASSWGDSYSGNTIYF
.	TRBV28	TRBD1	TRBJ1-4	TGTGCCAGCAGTAGTGGGACAGGGCAACGCGAAAAACTGTTTTTT	CASSSGTGQREKLFF
.	TRBV6-1	.	TRBJ2-2	TGTGCCAGCAGGGTAGGGGACACCGGGGAGCTGTTTTTT	CASRVGDTGELFF
.	TRBV18	TRBD1	TRBJ2-5	TGTGCCAGCTCACCTCCAACAGGGGGCAGGGAGACCCAGTACTTC	CASSPPTGGRETQYF
.	TRBV29-1	.	TRBJ2-5	TGCAGCGTTGGGCTAGCGCAGGGAGAGACCCAGTACTTC	CSVGLAQGETQYF
.	TRBV19	TRBD1	TRBJ1-4	TGTGCCAGCAACGACAGGGACGAAAAACTGTTTTTT	CASNDRDEKLFF
.	TRBV12-5	TRBD1	TRBJ1-2	TGTGCTAGTGGTCCCCCAGGGGGACCCTATGGCTACACCTTC	CASGPPGGPYGYTF
.	TRBV15	.	TRBJ1-2	TGTGCCACCAGCACTCGGGACACCTCCTACACCTTC	CATSTRDTSYTF